The entry below gives a single T cell receptor beta chain sequence along with its context. The data were taken from a study of T-cell reconstitution after alpha-beta-depleted transplantation in children. The library targeted TCRbeta and was prepared with unique molecular identifiers. TCRdb reanalysed the PCR reads using MiXCR and keeps one entry per CDR3 protein. The table shows about 1,000,000 distinct CDR3 sequences, with roughly 29% occurring only once. Germline CDR1 reads DFQATT; CDR2 reads SNEGSKA (reference sequence). Trimming shortened V by 6 bases and J by 1 base, and 12 bases separated the two germline ends. This CDR3 has 13 amino acids.

This sequence was found in a boy younger than two who had a stem cell transplant for SCID, so the T cells may come from the graft donor. The source material was PBMCs, mostly from graft donor cells, sampled 360 days after TCRalphabeta/CD19-depleted stem cell transplant. This rearrangement joins TRBV20-1 to TRBJ1-1, with D uncertain. CDR3 region: CSALWEGNTEAFF. The DNA of the CDR3 is TGCAGTGCCTTGTGGGAGGGGAACACTGAAGCTTTCTTT.